This is a list of T cell receptor beta chains from one sample in a study of cytomegalovirus exposure and HLA in healthy donors. The method was immunoSEQ multiplex PCR; TCRdb's version includes in-frame clones alone and lacks a portion of them. The sample has 190,000 or so clones; under 85% are singletons. The sample consisted of PBMCs. The receptors derive from a woman aged 45-60 years in good health and CMV-seropositive. Both conserved end residues are trimmed from each CDR3. The order of the fields is CDR3 protein, J gene, V gene.

ASSIAVTDTQY | TRBJ2-3 | TRBV19
ASGELETQY | TRBJ2-5 | TRBV11-2
ASSPDQLGVVETQY | TRBJ2-5 | TRBV18
ATSPGYKETQY | TRBJ2-5 | TRBV15
ASSLEKSTGRYEQY | TRBJ2-7 | TRBV5-1
ASSDFRVYSNYGYT | TRBJ1-2 | TRBV25-1
AGSPIRDSSHSNQPQH | TRBJ1-5 | TRBV28
ATSRDLGIFGKTQY | TRBJ2-5 | TRBV15
SAAEDRAQY | TRBJ2-7 | TRBV20-1
ASSKGVTVENEQF | TRBJ2-1 | TRBV11-3
ASRAGFYEQY | TRBJ2-7 | TRBV2
ASSKDRRSYEQY | TRBJ2-7 | TRBV6-5
ASSLSPETGRGNNSPLH | TRBJ1-6 | TRBV27
ASSVGVRTGEYEQY | TRBJ2-7 | TRBV9
ASSVFGGETDTQY | TRBJ2-3 | TRBV6-1
ASSPEGGVYEQY | TRBJ2-7 | TRBV27
ASSLNGETNEKLF | TRBJ1-4 | TRBV4-3
ASSVAGGGYGYT | TRBJ1-2 | TRBV9
ASSLGTGTIRGYT | TRBJ1-2 | TRBV28
ASSFSGGQGVYGYT | TRBJ1-2 | TRBV28
ASSLGTGMHGYT | TRBJ1-2 | TRBV28
SAEERGGQETQY | TRBJ2-5 | TRBV29-1
ASSEGGNTEAF | TRBJ1-1 | TRBV7-2
ASSRERNTEAF | TRBJ1-1 | TRBV11-2
ASSLDYNTEAF | TRBJ1-1 | TRBV11-2
ASNEGTGGYGYT | TRBJ1-2 | TRBV7-9
ASSPGLAGLPQY | TRBJ2-7 | TRBV5-1
ASSLSRVLQPQH | TRBJ1-5 | TRBV6-1
ASSERTGGYMNTEAF | TRBJ1-1 | TRBV10-1